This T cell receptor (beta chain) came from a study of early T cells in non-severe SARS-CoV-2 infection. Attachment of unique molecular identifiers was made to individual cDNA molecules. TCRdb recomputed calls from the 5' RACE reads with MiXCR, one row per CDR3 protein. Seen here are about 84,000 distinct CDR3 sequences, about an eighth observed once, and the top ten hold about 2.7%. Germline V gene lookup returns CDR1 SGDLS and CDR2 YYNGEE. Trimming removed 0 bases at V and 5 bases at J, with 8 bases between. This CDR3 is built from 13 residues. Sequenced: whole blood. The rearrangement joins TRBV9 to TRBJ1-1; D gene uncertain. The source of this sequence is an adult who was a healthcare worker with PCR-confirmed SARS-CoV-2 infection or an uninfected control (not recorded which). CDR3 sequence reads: CASSVDQRTEAFF. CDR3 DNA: TGTGCCAGCAGCGTAGATCAAAGGACTGAAGCTTTCTTT.